Listed below are T cell receptor beta chains from one sample, sequenced in a study of metastatic and nonmetastatic thyroid tumors. TCRdb re-clonotyped the PCR reads via MiXCR. The data contain about 92,000 clones, more than 12% of them seen just once; the ten biggest clones take up 3.6%. What was sequenced was blood. These receptors were obtained from a female donor with papillary thyroid cancer or a benign thyroid nodule (not recorded which). Some clones in this sample may be carry-over from other donors' samples. Each CDR3 is given with its conserved first and last residue. The D gene is left open where the match is weak. The size field reads once, few, many or a size class.

CDR3: CAWSVRRGNGELFF
DNA: TGTGCCTGGAGTGTACGGCGGGGGAACGGGGAGCTGTTTTTT
D: TRBD2
V: TRBV30
size: many
J: TRBJ2-2

CDR3: CASSRLAGGLQETQYF
DNA: TGTGCCAGCAGCCGACTAGCGGGGGGGCTCCAAGAGACCCAGTACTTC
D: TRBD2
V: TRBV6-1
size: many
J: TRBJ2-5

CDR3: CASSLTGLAIETQYF
DNA: TGTGCCAGCAGCTTGACTGGACTAGCGATTGAGACCCAGTACTTC
D: TRBD2
V: TRBV5-8
size: few
J: TRBJ2-5

CDR3: CASSPSGGASNEQYF
DNA: TGTGCCAGCAGTCCTAGCGGGGGGGCCAGCAACGAGCAGTACTTC
D: TRBD2
V: TRBV28
size: many
J: TRBJ2-7

CDR3: CASSQAGEQFF
DNA: TGCGCCAGCAGCCAAGCGGGGGAGCAGTTCTTC
D: -
V: TRBV4-1
size: many
J: TRBJ2-1

CDR3: CASSYSGGSGNTIYF
DNA: TGTGCCAGCAGTTACTCGGGGGGATCGGGAAACACCATATATTTT
D: -
V: TRBV6-5
size: many
J: TRBJ1-3

CDR3: CASSYPDSANYATYEQYF
DNA: TGTGCCAGCAGTTACCCGGACAGTGCGAACTATGCTACCTACGAGCAGTACTTC
D: -
V: TRBV6-5
size: few
J: TRBJ2-7

CDR3: CASSGASGQVGTGELFF
DNA: TGTGCCAGCAGCGGGGCTTCGGGTCAAGTGGGAACCGGGGAGCTGTTTTTT
D: -
V: TRBV6-2/TRBV6-3
size: many
J: TRBJ2-2

CDR3: CASSLRDGTQYF
DNA: TGTGCCAGCAGTTTAAGGGACGGGACGCAGTATTTT
D: -
V: TRBV28
size: many
J: TRBJ2-3

CDR3: CASSQETSSYNSPLHF
DNA: TGCGCCAGCAGCCAAGAAACTAGCTCCTATAATTCACCCCTCCACTTT
D: -
V: TRBV4-1
size: many
J: TRBJ1-6